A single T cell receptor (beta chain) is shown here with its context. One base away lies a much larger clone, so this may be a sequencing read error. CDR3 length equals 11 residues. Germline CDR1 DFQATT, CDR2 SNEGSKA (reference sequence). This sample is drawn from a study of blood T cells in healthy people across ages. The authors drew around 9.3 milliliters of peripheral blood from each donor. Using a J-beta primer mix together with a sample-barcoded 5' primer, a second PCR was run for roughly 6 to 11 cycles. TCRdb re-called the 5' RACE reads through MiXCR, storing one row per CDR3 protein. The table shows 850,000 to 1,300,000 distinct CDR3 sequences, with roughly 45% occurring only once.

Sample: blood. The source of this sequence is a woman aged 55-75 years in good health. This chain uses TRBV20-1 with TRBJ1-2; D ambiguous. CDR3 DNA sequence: TGCAGTGCAAGCGACGACTATAGCTACACCTTC. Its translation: CSASDDYSYTF.